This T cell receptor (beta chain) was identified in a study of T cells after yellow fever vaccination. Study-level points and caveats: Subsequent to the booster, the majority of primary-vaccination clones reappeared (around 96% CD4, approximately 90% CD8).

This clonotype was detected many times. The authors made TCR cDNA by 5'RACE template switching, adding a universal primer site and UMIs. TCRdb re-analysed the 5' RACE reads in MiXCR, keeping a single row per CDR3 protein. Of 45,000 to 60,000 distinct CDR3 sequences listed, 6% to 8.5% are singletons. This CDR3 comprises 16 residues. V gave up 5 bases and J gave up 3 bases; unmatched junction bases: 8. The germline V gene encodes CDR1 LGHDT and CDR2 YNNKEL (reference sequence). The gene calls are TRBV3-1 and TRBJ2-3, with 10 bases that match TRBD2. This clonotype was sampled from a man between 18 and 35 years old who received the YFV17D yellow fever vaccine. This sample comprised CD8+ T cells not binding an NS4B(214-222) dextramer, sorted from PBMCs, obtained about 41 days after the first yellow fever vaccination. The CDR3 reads CASSSLAGALTDTQYF. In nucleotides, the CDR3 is TGTGCCAGCAGCTCCCTAGCGGGGGCGCTGACAGATACGCAGTATTTT.